This T cell receptor beta chain stems from a study of PD-1 blockade in classical Hodgkin lymphoma. Data came from immunoSEQ multiplex PCR; TCRdb stores just in-frame clones and leaves some out. This table has roughly 90,000 clones, 81% appearing once. Each of the patients experienced relapse following autologous stem cell transplantation, and their brentuximab vedotin exposure differed. This CDR3 comprises 16 residues. The J segment lost 6 bases and the V segment lost 4 bases, leaving 10 bases of the junction unmatched. Germline V gene sequence: CDR1 SGHNT, CDR2 YYREEE (reference sequence). This clone was seen only once.

V gene TRBV5-4 combines with J gene TRBJ1-6; 7 bases agree with TRBD1. The specimen was peripheral blood mononuclear cells (PBMCs), collected before the second cycle of nivolumab. The receptor comes from a human donor with classical Hodgkin lymphoma. The CDR3 DNA is TGTGCCAGCAGCCCCGAAGGGGGACAGATTAATTCACCCCTCCACTTT. This gives the protein CASSPEGGQINSPLHF. The full variable domain, rest sourced from reference TRBV5-4 and TRBJ1-6, is ETGVTQSPTHLIKTRGQQVTLRCSSQSGHNTVSWYQQALGQGPQFIFQYYREEENGRGNFPPRFSGLQFPNYSSELNVNALELDDSALYLCASSPEGGQINSPLHFGNGTRLTVT.